The following is a T cell receptor beta chain sequence with its context. Its antigen is unidentified. From the 5' RACE reads, TCRdb called clonotypes with MiXCR, one entry per CDR3 protein. The data hold under 800,000 distinct CDR3 sequences, with about 20% observed a single time. The entry originates in a study of identical twins. Points from the study as a whole: Invariant populations such as MAIT and iNKT cells could partly muddle zero-insertion analyses.

CDR3 length: 16 residues. Germline CDR1 and CDR2: MNHEY and SMNVEV (reference sequence). The V segment lost 5 bases and the J segment 2 bases; nucleotides outside the gene matches: 7. These data are also associated with another study on T cells expressing NK-cell markers. As reported in that work: It was sorted CD3+CD56+NKG2C+, CD3+CD56+NKG2C- and CD3+CD56-NKG2C+ T cells that supplied the TCR beta repertoires. Within the sequenced cohort of eight donors, seven exhibited HCMV seropositivity and one was seronegative. Specificity for HCMV among expanded NKG2C+ T cell clones was not established.

What was sequenced was PBMCs. V and J are TRBV27 and TRBJ2-3, with 10 nucleotides matching TRBD2. The clonotype originates from a woman in her late teens or twenties in good health. The CDR3 DNA reads as TGTGCCAGCAGTACCTACGGACTAGCGGCCACAGATACGCAGTATTTT. It codes for CASSTYGLAATDTQYF.